The 15 T cell receptor beta chains listed next were all sequenced from one sample in a study of T cells expressing NK-cell markers. TCRdb reworked the 5' RACE reads into one entry per CDR3 protein, no DNA. The repertoire table contains over 250,000 distinct CDR3 sequences. The sequencing sample was made of blood T cells: a sorted CD56 or NKG2C T cell subset, CD4+ or CD8+ T cells, or bulk PBMC T cells (not recorded which). All receptors come from a woman between 18 and 70 years old in good health.

The rearrangement links TRBV7-3 to TRBJ2-3. The CDR3 loop spans 16 amino acids. Germline values: CDR1 SGHTA, CDR2 FQGTGA. CDR3 residues: CASSSSRAKSTDTQYF. The full variable domain, its missing parts supplied by reference TRBV7-3 and TRBJ2-3, is GAGVSQTPSNKVTEKGKYVELRCDPISGHTALYWYRQSLGQGPEFLIYFQGTGAADDSGLPNDRFFAVRPEGSVSTLKIQRTERGDSAVYLCASSSSRAKSTDTQYFGPGTRLTVL.

The chain links TRBV5-1 to TRBJ2-5; with no DNA, the TCRdb D assignment of TRBD2 cannot be verified. Germline values: CDR1 SGHRS, CDR2 YFSETQ. The CDR3 extends over 16 amino acids. CDR3 sequence reads: CASSLAFPSNQETQYF.

The chain is built from TRBV30 and TRBJ1-1; no DNA is available, so the TRBD1 call from TCRdb remains unchecked. Germline V gene lookup returns CDR1 GTSNPN and CDR2 SVGIG (reference sequence). CDR3 size: 13 residues. The CDR3 loop is CAWSVGHYAEAFF.

V is TRBV4-3 and J is TRBJ2-1. The CDR3 is 18 residues long. Germline loops: CDR1 LGHNA, CDR2 YSLEER. CDR3 protein: CASSQDRGVRSSYNEQFF.

The chain employs TRBV5-1 and TRBJ1-2; as DNA is missing, the TRBD1 call by TCRdb cannot be tested. The CDR3 is 16 amino acids. Germline values: CDR1 SGHRS, CDR2 YFSETQ. CDR3 protein: CASSSNQGQGDYGYTF.

The V and J genes are TRBV12-3 or TRBV12-4 and TRBJ2-3. There are 14 residues in the CDR3. The CDR3 loop is CASSLIGSPDTQYF.

The chain recombines TRBV20-1 with TRBJ2-1; the D call of TRBD2 rests on TCRdb alone, since no DNA is present to check it. There are 14 residues in the CDR3. Germline assignment: CDR1 DFQATT and CDR2 SNEGSKA (reference sequence). CDR3 sequence reads: CSAPLAGGPSEQFF.

This chain links TRBV6-1 with TRBJ1-5; no DNA is available, so the TRBD1 call from TCRdb remains unchecked. Germline CDR1 MNHNS, CDR2 SASEGT. The CDR3 is 14 amino acids. CDR3 loop: CASYDRVGNQPQHF.

The CDR3 region is CASSLEGLAHNEQFF. The chain combines TRBV7-8 with TRBJ2-1; the D gene TCRdb calls, TRBD2, cannot be checked with no DNA. CDR1 SGHVS and CDR2 FQNEAQ come from the germline V gene. The CDR3 runs to 15 residues.

The CDR3 is CASSSGTSDYNEQFF. V is TRBV6-2 or TRBV6-3 and J is TRBJ2-1; TCRdb calls TRBD2, which cannot be checked without DNA. Per germline, CDR1 MNHEY and CDR2 SVGEGT. This CDR3 contains 15 residues.

This chain uses TRBV5-1 with TRBJ2-2; TCRdb's D call, TRBD2, is unchecked because there is no DNA. The V gene's germline CDR1 is SGHRS and CDR2 YFSETQ. This CDR3 spans 15 amino acids. This CDR3 reads CASSLAGLHTGELFF. Complete variable domain (other parts from reference TRBV5-1 and TRBJ2-2): KAGVTQTPRYLIKTRGQQVTLSCSPISGHRSVSWYQQTPGQGLQFLFEYFSETQRNKGNFPGRFSGRQFSNSRSEMNVSTLELGDSALYLCASSLAGLHTGELFFGEGSRLTVL.

The genes are TRBV20-1 and TRBJ2-7; TCRdb calls TRBD2, which cannot be checked without DNA. The CDR3 extends over 13 amino acids. Germline CDR1 DFQATT, CDR2 SNEGSKA (reference sequence). CDR3: CSALPGLASEQYF.

This chain connects TRBV20-1 to TRBJ1-1. Germline-derived CDR1 and CDR2 are DFQATT and SNEGSKA (reference sequence). CDR3 length: 14 residues. The CDR3 loop is CSAARQRRGTEAFF.

The chain links TRBV27 to TRBJ2-7. CDR3 size: 12 residues. Germline lookup yields CDR1 MNHEY and CDR2 SMNVEV (reference sequence). This chain's CDR3 is CASSLGGIEQYF.

The genes are TRBV12-3 or TRBV12-4 and TRBJ2-2. The CDR3 consists of 11 residues. CDR3 amino acids: CASTRAGELFF.